This is a list of T cell receptor beta chains from one sample in a study of tumor and adjacent non-tumor tissue in lung cancer. TCRdb re-analysed the multiplex PCR reads in MiXCR, keeping a single row per CDR3 protein. The sample shows over 100,000 distinct CDR3 sequences, roughly 74% of them seen only once. The sequencing sample was made of lung tumor tissue. These receptors were obtained from a woman in her sixties or seventies with non-small cell lung cancer. CDR3s include the opening cysteine and the closing phenylalanine or tryptophan. A D gene is named only where the DNA matches it firmly. Clone size, where shown, is once, few, many, or a class for clones that have expanded.

j_call v_call clone_size d_call cdr3_nt cdr3_aa
TRBJ2-1 TRBV19 . . TGTGCCAGTAGCGTTTCCTACAATGAGCAGTTCTTC CASSVSYNEQFF
TRBJ2-1 TRBV11-3 . TRBD2 TGTGCCAGCAGCAGGCAGGGCGTAGCGGGGTACAATGAGCAGTTCTTC CASSRQGVAGYNEQFF
TRBJ1-1 TRBV20-1 . . TGCAGTACTCTCTTGGGGTCCGGACAGATGAACACTGAAGCTTTCTTT CSTLLGSGQMNTEAFF
TRBJ2-3 TRBV4-1 once . TGCGCCAGCAGCCAAGATAGGAGGAGAGTCAGTGGCGTCACAGATACACGGTATTTT CASSQDRRRVSGVTDTRYF
TRBJ2-3 TRBV6-2/TRBV6-3 . . TGTGCCAACACGCCGGGACTGGGAAACACGCAGTATTTT CANTPGLGNTQYF
TRBJ2-1 TRBV6-5 many TRBD1 TGTGCCAGCAGTTACGGACAGGCGGCCAATGAGCAGTTCTTC CASSYGQAANEQFF
TRBJ2-1 TRBV11-3 . . TGTGCCAGCAGCATAGGCGGGGACTCCTACAATGAGCAGTTCTTC CASSIGGDSYNEQFF
TRBJ2-7 TRBV6-5 . . TGTGCTAACAGTTACTCGGGGGGCCCCGGCTACGAGCAGTACTTC CANSYSGGPGYEQYF
TRBJ2-2 TRBV12-3/TRBV12-4 . . TGTGCCAGGAAACGCCAGGGAACCAGGGAGCTGTTTTTT CARKRQGTRELFF
TRBJ2-5 TRBV5-1 . . TGCGCCAGAAACAAGCGGCTCGGAGAAATCCAGTACTTC CARNKRLGEIQYF
TRBJ1-2 TRBV6-1 few TRBD1 TGTGCCAGCAGTGGAGCGGGGGCAGGCCAGGGGGAGATCTATGGCTACACCTTC CASSGAGAGQGEIYGYTF
TRBJ2-4 TRBV11-2 . TRBD1 TGTGCCAGCAGCGACCTCAAGGGGGCCAAACGGAACATTCTGTACTTC CASSDLKGAKRNILYF
TRBJ2-5 TRBV12-3/TRBV12-4 . . TGTGCCAGCACCTTCTACCAAGAGACCCAGTACTTC CASTFYQETQYF
TRBJ2-1 TRBV28 . TRBD2 TGTGCCAGCAGTTTTCGGGGGGGGCAGCTCTTC CASSFRGGQLF
TRBJ1-5 TRBV20-1 . . TGCAGTGCAAAGGGGAGTTTGGCCAATCAGCCCCAGCAATTT CSAKGSLANQPQQF
TRBJ2-1 TRBV20-1 few . TGCAGTACCCCCCCCTTTAATCGGAATATCAATGAGCAGTTCTTC CSTPPFNRNINEQFF
TRBJ2-3 TRBV29-1 few TRBD2 TGCAGCGTCGTAACGCCTAGCGGGAGGGCCCCAGATACGCAGTATTTT CSVVTPSGRAPDTQYF
TRBJ2-7 TRBV20-1 . . TGCAGTGCTAGAGATGGGAGCAGGGACATCACCTACGAACAGTACTTC CSARDGSRDITYEQYF
TRBJ2-1 TRBV29-1 . . TGCAGCGTTGAGCCTACCGGGAAGCACAATGAGCAGTTCTTC CSVEPTGKHNEQFF
TRBJ1-1 TRBV6-1 once TRBD1 TGTCTCAGCCAAATCGACAGGGGAACTGAAGCTTTCTTT CLSQIDRGTEAFF
TRBJ2-1 TRBV4-3 once . TGCGCCAGCAGCAATAGAATGTACGGGGGGCGAACCAACAATGAGCAGTTCTTC CASSNRMYGGRTNNEQFF
TRBJ1-2 TRBV11-2 . . TGTGCCAGCAACTCGGCAGGCTGGGGGGCGCTTGGCTACACCTTC CASNSAGWGALGYTF
TRBJ2-5 TRBV10-3 . . TGTGCCATCAGTGATCGGGGAGAGACCCAGTACTTC CAISDRGETQYF
TRBJ1-2 TRBV6-2/TRBV6-3 many . TGTGCCAGCAGTGAACGGACAGCCCTGGGCTATGGCTACACCTTC CASSERTALGYGYTF
TRBJ2-3 TRBV29-1 . . TGCAGGGGCCCGGTTGGTGGCACAGATACGCAGTATTTT CRGPVGGTDTQYF
TRBJ2-3 TRBV4-2 . TRBD1 TGTGCCAGCAACCATAACAGGGGCGACACAGATACGCGGTATTTT CASNHNRGDTDTRYF
TRBJ2-2 TRBV5-1 few . TGCGCCAGCAGCTTAAGAGAGAACACCGGGGAGCTGTTTTTT CASSLRENTGELFF
TRBJ2-5 TRBV4-3 . . TGTGCCAGCAGCCAGGAGGCCGCGGGACAGGAGACCCAGTACTTC CASSQEAAGQETQYF